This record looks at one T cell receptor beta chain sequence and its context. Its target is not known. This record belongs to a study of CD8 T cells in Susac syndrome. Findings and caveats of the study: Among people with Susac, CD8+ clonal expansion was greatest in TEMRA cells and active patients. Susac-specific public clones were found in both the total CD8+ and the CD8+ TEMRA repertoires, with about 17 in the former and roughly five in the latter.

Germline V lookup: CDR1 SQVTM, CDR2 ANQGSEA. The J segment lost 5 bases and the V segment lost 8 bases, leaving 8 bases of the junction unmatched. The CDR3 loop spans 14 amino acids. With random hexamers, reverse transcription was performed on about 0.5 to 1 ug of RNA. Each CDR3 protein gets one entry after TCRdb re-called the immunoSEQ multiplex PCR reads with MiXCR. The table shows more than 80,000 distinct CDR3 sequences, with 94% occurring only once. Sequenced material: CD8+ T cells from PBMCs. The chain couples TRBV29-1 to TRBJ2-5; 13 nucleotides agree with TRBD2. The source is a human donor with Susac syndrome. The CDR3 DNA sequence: TGCAGCTTCAGACTAGCGGGGGGTGGGGAGACCCAGTACTTC. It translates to CSFRLAGGGETQYF.